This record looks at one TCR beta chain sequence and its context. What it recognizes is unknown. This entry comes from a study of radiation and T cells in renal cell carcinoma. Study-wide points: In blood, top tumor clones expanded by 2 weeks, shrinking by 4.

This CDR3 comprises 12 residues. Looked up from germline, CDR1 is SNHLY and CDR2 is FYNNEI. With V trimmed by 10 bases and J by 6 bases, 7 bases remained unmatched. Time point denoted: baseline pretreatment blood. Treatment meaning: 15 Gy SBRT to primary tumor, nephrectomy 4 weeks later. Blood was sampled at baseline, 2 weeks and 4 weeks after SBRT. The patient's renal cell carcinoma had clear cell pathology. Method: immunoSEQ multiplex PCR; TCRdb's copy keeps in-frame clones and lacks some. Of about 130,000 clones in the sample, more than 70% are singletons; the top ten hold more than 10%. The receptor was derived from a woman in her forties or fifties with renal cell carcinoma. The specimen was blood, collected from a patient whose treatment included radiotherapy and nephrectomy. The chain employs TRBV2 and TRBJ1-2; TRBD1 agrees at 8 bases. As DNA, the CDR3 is TGTGCCACCCTAAGGGACAGGCATGGCTACACCTTC. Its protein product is CATLRDRHGYTF.